This TCR beta chain was observed in a study of vaccination and CD4 T cells after COVID-19. Study as a whole: The authors exposed cells to overlapping spike peptides derived from SARS-CoV-2, HCoV-NL63, HCoV-OC43 and HCoV-229E. Study-wide results and limits: Looking at convalescent patients, 304 of their 307 vaccine-specific clones were spike mono-reactive.

The study sequenced cultured CD4+ T cell DNA using the Oncomine TCR Beta short-read assay. The authors extracted genomic DNA from cultured CD4+ T cells. TCRdb analysed the PCR reads with MiXCR anew, one entry per CDR3 protein. The table shows about 17,000 distinct CDR3 sequences, with 45% to 65% occurring only once. Sample treatment: roughly ten-day PBMC culture with coronavirus spike peptide pools or control peptides (ViraFEST assay). These CD4+ T cells came from roughly 10-day cultures by negative selection. CDR3 length: 15 amino acids. CDR1 and CDR2 (germline): GTSNPN, SVGIG (reference sequence). With 3 bases removed from V and 5 bases from J, the gap between germline ends came to 18 bases. Comment on this clonotype: What it recognizes is unknown.

The chain joins TRBV30 to TRBJ2-3; TRBD1 is a possible D gene (6 bases). The sample taken for sequencing was CD4+ T cells from blood, cultured in vitro. The clonotype was recovered from a human donor who had recovered from COVID-19. CDR3 sequence (DNA): TGTGCCTGGAGGTTCGGTGGGAACAGGGAAGATACGCAGTATTTT. Translated: CAWRFGGNREDTQYF.